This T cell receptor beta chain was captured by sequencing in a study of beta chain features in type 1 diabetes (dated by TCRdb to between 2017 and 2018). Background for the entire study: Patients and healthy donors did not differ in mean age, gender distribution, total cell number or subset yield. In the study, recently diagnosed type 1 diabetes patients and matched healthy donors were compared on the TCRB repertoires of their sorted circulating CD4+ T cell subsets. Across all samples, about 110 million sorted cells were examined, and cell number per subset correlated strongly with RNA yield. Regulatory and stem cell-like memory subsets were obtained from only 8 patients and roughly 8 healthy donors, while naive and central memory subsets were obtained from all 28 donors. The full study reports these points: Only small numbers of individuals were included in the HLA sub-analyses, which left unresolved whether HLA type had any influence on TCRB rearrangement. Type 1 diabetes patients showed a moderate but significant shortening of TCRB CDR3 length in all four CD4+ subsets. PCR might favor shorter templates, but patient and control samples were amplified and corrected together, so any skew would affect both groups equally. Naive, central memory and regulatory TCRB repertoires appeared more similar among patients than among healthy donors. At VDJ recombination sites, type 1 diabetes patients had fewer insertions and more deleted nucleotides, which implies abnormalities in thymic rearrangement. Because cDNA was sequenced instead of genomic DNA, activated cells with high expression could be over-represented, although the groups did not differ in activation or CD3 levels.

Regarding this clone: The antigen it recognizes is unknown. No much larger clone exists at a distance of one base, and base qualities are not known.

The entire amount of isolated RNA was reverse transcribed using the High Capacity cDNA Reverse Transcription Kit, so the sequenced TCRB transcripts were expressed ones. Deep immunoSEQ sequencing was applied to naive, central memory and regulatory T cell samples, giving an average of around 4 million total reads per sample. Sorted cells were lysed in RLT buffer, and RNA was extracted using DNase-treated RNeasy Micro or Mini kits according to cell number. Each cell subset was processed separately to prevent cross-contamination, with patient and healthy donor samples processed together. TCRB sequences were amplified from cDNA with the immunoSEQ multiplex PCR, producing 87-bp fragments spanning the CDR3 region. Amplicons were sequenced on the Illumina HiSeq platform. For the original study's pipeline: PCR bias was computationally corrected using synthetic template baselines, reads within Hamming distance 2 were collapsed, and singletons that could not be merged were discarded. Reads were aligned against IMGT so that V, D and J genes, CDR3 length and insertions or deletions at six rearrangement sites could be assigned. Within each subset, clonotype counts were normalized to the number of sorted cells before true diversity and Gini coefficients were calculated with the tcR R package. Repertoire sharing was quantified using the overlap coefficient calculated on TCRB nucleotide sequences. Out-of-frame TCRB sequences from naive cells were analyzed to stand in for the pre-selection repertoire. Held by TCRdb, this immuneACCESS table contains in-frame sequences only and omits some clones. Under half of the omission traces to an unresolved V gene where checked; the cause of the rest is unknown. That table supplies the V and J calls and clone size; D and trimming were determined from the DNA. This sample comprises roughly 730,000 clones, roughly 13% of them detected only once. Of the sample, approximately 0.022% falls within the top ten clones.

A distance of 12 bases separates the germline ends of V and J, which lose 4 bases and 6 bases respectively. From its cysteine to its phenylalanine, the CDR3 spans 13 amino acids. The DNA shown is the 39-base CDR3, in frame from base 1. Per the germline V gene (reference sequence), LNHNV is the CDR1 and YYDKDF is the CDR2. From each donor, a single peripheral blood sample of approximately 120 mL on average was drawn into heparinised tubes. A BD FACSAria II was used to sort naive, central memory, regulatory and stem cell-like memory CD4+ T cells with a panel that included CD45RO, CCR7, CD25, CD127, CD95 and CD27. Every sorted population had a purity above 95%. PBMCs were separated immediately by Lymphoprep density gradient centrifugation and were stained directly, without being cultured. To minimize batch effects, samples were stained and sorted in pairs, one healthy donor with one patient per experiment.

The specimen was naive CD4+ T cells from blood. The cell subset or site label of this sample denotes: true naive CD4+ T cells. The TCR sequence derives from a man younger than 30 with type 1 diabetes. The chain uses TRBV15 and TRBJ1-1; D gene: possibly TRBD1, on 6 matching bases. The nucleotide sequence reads TGTGCCACCAGCACCTACAGGGAGGCTGAAGCTTTCTTT. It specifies CATSTYREAEAFF.